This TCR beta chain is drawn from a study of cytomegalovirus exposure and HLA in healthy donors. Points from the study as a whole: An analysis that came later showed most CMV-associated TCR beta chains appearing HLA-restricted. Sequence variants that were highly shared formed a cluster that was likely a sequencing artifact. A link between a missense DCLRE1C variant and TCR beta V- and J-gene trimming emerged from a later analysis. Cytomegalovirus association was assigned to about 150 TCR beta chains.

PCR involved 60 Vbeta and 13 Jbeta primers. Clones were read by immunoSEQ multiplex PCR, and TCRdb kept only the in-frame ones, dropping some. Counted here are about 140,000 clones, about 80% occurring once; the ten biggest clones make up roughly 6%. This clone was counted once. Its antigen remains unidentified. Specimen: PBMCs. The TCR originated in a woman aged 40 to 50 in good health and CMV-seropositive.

CDR3 region: CASSGSRGPQSNQPQHF. DNA of the CDR3: TGTGCCAGCAGTGGGTCCAGGGGGCCTCAAAGCAATCAGCCCCAGCATTTT. The genes are TRBV2 and TRBJ1-5; 8 bases line up with TRBD1. Germline trimming cut 4 bases from V and 1 base from J; bases unmatched to any gene: 9. The CDR3 contains 17 residues. Germline-derived CDR1 and CDR2 are SNHLY and FYNNEI.